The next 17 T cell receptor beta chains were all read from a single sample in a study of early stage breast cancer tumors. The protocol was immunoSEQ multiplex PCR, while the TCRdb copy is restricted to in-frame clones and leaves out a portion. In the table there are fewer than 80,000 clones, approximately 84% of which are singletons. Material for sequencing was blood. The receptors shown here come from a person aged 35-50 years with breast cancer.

This CDR3 reads CASSRGSGANVLTF. The CDR3 region has the DNA TGTGCCAGTAGTCGGGGCTCTGGGGCCAACGTCCTGACTTTC. This rearrangement joins TRBV19 to TRBJ2-6, with D tentatively TRBD2 (5 bases). V was clipped by 5 bases and J by 0 bases, with 5 bases between them. Germline CDR1 and CDR2: LNHDA and SQIVND (reference sequence). This CDR3 comprises 14 residues.

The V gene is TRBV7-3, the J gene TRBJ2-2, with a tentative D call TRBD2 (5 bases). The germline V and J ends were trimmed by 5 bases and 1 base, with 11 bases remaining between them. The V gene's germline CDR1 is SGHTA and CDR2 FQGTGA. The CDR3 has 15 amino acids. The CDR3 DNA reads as TGTGCCAGCAGCCCCGGACGGGAGAACACCGGGGAGCTGTTTTTT. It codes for CASSPGRENTGELFF.

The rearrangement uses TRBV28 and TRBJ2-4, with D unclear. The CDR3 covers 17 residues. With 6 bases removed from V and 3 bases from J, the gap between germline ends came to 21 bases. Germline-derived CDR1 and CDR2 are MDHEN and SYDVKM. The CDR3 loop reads CASSQILRFGGKNIQYF. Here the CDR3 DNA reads TGTGCCAGCAGCCAAATCCTACGTTTCGGTGGCAAAAACATTCAGTACTTC.

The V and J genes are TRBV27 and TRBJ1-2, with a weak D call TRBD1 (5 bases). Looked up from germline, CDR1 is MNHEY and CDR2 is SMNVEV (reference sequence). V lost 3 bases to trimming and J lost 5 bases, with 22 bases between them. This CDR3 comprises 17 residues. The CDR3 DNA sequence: TGTGCCAGCAGTTTTGCTTCGGGACGTCCTCCTGGGTATGGCTACACCTTC. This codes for CASSFASGRPPGYGYTF.

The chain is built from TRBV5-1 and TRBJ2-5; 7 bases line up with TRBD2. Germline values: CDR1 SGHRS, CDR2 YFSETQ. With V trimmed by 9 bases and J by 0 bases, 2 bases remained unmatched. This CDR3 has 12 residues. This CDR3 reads CATGTNQETQYF. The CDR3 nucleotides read TGCGCCACCGGGACTAACCAAGAGACCCAGTACTTC.

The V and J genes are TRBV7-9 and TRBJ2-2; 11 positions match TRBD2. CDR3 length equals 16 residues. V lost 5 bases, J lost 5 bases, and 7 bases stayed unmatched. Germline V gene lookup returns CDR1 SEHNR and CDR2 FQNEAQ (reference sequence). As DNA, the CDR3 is TGTGCCAGCAGCGCTACTAGCGGGAGAGGTACCGGGGAGCTGTTTTTT. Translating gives CASSATSGRGTGELFF. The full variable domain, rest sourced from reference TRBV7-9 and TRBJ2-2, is DTGVSQNPRHKITKRGQNVTFRCDPISEHNRLYWYRQTLGQGPEFLTYFQNEAQLEKSRLLSDRFSAERPKGSFSTLEIQRTEQGDSAMYLCASSATSGRGTGELFFGEGSRLTVL.

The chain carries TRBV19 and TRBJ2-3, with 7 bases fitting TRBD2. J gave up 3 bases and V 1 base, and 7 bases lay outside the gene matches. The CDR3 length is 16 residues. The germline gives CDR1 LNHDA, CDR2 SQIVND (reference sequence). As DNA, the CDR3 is TGTGCCAGTAGTATAGGACTAGCCGGGCGGACAGATACGCAGTATTTT. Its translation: CASSIGLAGRTDTQYF.

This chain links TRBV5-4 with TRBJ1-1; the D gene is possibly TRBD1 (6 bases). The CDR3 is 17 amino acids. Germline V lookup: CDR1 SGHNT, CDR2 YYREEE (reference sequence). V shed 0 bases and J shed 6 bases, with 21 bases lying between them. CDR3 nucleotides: TGTGCCAGCAGCTTGGGGGGGGCGAGTTCGGGTCGGGCTGAAGCTTTCTTT. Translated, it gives CASSLGGASSGRAEAFF.

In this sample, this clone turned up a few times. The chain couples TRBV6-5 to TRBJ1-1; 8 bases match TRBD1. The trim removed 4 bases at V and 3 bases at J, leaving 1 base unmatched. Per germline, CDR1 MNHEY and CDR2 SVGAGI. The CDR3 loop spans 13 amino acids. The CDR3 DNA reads TGTGCCAGCAGTTTACAGGGGGACACTGAAGCTTTCTTT. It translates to CASSLQGDTEAFF.

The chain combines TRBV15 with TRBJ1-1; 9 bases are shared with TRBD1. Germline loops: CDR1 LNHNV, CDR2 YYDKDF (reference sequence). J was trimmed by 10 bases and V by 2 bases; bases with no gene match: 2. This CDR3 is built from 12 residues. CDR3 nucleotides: TGTGCCACCAGCAGACAGACAGGGGGAGCTTTCTTT. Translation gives CATSRQTGGAFF.

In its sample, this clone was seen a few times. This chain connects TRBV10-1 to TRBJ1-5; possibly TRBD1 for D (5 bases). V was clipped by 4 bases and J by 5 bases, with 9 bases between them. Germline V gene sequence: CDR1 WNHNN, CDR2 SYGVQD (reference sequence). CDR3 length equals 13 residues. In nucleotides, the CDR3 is TGCGCCAGCAGTGCAGTAGGGGATCAGCCCCAGCATTTT. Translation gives CASSAVGDQPQHF.

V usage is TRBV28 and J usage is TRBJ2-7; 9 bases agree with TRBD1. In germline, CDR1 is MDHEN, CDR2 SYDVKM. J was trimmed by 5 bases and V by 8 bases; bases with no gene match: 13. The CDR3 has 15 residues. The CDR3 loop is CASAESGQGLNEQYF. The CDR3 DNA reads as TGTGCCAGCGCCGAATCGGGACAGGGTTTAAACGAGCAGTACTTC.

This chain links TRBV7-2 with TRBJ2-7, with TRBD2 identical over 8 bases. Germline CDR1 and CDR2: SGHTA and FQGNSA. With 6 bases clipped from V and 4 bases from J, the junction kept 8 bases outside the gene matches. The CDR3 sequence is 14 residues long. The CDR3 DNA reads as TGTGCCAGCAGTCGGCCTAGCGGGCTGTACGAGCAGTACTTC. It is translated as CASSRPSGLYEQYF.

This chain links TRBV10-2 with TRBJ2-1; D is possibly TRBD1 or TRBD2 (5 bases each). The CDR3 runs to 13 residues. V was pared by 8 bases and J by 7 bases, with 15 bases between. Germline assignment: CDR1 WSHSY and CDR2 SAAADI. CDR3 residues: CASLLEGRNEQFF. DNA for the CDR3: TGCGCCAGCCTCTTAGAGGGGAGAAATGAGCAGTTCTTC.

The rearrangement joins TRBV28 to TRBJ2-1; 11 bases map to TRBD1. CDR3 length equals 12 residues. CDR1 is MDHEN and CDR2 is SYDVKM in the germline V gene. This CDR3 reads CGAGTGGNEQFF. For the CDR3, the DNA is TGTGGGGCCGGGACAGGGGGCAATGAGCAGTTCTTC.

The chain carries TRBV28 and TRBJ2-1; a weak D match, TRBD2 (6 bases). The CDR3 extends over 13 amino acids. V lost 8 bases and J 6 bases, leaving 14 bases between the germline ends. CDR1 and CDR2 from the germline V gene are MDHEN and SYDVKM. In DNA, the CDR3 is TGTGCCAGCGGAGGCGGGGATTCCAATGAGCAGTTCTTC. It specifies CASGGGDSNEQFF.

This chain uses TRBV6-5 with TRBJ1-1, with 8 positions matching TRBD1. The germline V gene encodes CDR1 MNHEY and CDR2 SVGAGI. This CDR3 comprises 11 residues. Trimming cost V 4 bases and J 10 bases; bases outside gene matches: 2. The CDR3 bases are TGTGCCAGCAGTTCGACAGGGGCAGCTTTCTTT. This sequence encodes CASSSTGAAFF.